This note documents a single TCR beta chain sequence. Antigen unknown. This sample was included in a study of cytomegalovirus exposure and HLA in healthy donors. The CDR3 consists of 14 residues. Trimming pared 6 bases from V and 3 bases from J, leaving 11 bases between. Germline V CDR1 and CDR2: MNHEY, SMNVEV (reference sequence). Regarding the study as a whole: Analyzed later, association rates of TCRs varied across HLA loci, with DRB1 most and HLA-C fewest.

PCR used 60 Vbeta primers and 13 Jbeta primers. Measured with immunoSEQ multiplex PCR; TCRdb has only the in-frame clones, and not every one. The sample's table shows some 120,000 clones. Sequences were obtained from PBMCs. The clonotype comes from a woman aged 55-69 years in good health and CMV-seronegative. The chain carries TRBV27 and TRBJ1-4; a possible D gene is TRBD1 (5 bases). The CDR3 DNA reads as TGTGCCAGCAGGCGAGCAGGGCCTAATGAAAAACTGTTTTTT. Protein sequence: CASRRAGPNEKLFF. Full variable domain (outside the CDR3, taken from reference TRBV27 and TRBJ1-4): EAQVTQNPRYLITVTGKKLTVTCSQNMNHEYMSWYRQDPGLGLRQIYYSMNVEVTDKGDVPEGYKVSRKEKRNFPLILESPSPNQTSLYFCASRRAGPNEKLFFGSGTQLSVL.